A selection of T cell receptor beta chains follows, all from one sample in a study of CD8+ T cells in alopecia areata. Generated by immunoSEQ multiplex PCR, the TCRdb table keeps only in-frame clones and is missing some. Among approximately 300,000 clones, more than 45% were seen once, and the ten largest hold under 2%. Sequences were derived from CD4+ T cells sorted from blood, sampled at week 24, from a patient treated with tofacitinib. The receptors derive from a human donor with alopecia areata. CDR3s include the opening cysteine and the closing phenylalanine or tryptophan. Fields, in order: J gene, V gene, CDR3 length, CDR3 protein.

TRBJ1-1 | TRBV30 | 13 | CAWRRTGGTEAFF
TRBJ2-7 | TRBV5-1 | 13 | CASGLNRDREQYF
TRBJ1-1 | TRBV7-2 | 13 | CASSSVRNTEAFF
TRBJ2-5 | TRBV6-5 | 13 | CASSPRGGETQYF
TRBJ2-6 | TRBV19 | 15 | CASGKGSSGANVLTF
TRBJ2-2 | TRBV12-2 | 16 | CASRRWGPEDTGELFF
TRBJ1-2 | TRBV6-5 | 16 | CASSYSPRGGGVGYTF
TRBJ2-1 | TRBV30 | 11 | CAWSKGYEQFF
TRBJ1-6 | TRBV4-3 | 13 | CASSQTGRSPLHF
TRBJ1-2 | TRBV2 | 15 | CASIKAASRNYGYTF
TRBJ2-3 | TRBV5-1 | 14 | CASSHGRDTDTQYF
TRBJ1-2 | TRBV27 | 16 | CASSSPYRGANYGYTF
TRBJ1-1 | TRBV18 | 15 | CASSLSYSSDTEAFF
TRBJ2-7 | TRBV4-2 | 13 | CASSQVDVYEQYF
TRBJ1-2 | TRBV6-5 | 15 | CASSYSTGDGYGYTF
TRBJ1-5 | TRBV19 | 14 | CASSIRADFQPQHF
TRBJ2-3 | TRBV27 | 12 | CASSFRGLTQYF
TRBJ2-2 | TRBV19 | 14 | CASSIPTNTGELFF
TRBJ2-2 | TRBV4-1 | 16 | CASSHTGGLNTGELFF
TRBJ2-1 | TRBV29-1 | 14 | CSVGGSLLAYEQFF
TRBJ1-1 | TRBV28 | 14 | CASSPGTGGTEAFF
TRBJ2-7 | TRBV4-1 | 18 | CASSQRQDSGTEHYEQYF
TRBJ2-7 | TRBV30 | 13 | CAWTQGGPYEQYF
TRBJ1-2 | TRBV18 | 15 | CASSRREGGDYGYTF
TRBJ1-1 | TRBV29-1 | 13 | CSPSTRGDTEAFF
TRBJ1-1 | TRBV4-1 | 14 | CASSRGVMNTEAFF
TRBJ2-5 | TRBV9 | 15 | CASSVSGGRKETQYF
TRBJ1-1 | TRBV18 | 13 | CASSAYGQGEAFF
TRBJ1-2 | TRBV7-9 | 16 | CASSLAFGQANYGYTF